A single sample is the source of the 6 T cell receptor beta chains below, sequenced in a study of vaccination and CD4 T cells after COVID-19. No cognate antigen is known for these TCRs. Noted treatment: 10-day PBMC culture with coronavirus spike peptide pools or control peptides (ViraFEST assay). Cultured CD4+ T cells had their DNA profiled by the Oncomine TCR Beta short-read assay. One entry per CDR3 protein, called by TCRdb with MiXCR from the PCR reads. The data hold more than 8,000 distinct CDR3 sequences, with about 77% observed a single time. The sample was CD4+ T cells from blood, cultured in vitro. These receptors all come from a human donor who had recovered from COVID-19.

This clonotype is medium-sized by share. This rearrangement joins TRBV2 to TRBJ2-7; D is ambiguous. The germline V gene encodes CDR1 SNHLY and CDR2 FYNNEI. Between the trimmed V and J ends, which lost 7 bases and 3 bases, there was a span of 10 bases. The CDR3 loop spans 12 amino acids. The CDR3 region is CASTSGFYEQYF. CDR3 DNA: TGTGCCAGCACATCTGGCTTCTACGAGCAGTACTTC.

CDR3 nucleotides: TGTGCCAGCAGCTTAGTTCCCAGGGGACGTGATCCGCCCCAGCATTTT. Translating it yields CASSLVPRGRDPPQHF. The chain employs TRBV11-3 and TRBJ1-5; weak D call: TRBD1 (6 bases). The CDR3 extends over 16 amino acids. With 1 base removed from V and 9 bases from J, the gap between germline ends came to 19 bases. The germline gives CDR1 SGHNT, CDR2 YENEEA.

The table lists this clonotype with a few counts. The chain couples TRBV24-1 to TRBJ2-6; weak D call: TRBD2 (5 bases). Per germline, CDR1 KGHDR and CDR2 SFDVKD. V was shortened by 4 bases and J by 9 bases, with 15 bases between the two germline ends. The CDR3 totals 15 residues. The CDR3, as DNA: TGTGCCACCAGTGACGAGGGCCAGCCAAGCAACGTCCTGACTTTC. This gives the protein CATSDEGQPSNVLTF.

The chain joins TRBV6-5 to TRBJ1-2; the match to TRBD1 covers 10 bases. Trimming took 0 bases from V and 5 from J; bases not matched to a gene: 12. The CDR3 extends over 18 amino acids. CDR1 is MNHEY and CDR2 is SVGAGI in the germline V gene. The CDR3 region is CASSYSNSGDRGPYGYTF. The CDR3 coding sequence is TGTGCCAGCAGTTACTCGAACTCGGGCGACAGGGGGCCGTATGGCTACACCTTC.

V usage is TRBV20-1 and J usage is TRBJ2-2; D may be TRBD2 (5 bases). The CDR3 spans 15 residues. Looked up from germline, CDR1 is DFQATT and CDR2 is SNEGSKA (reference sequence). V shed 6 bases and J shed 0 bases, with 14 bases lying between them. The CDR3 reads CSADRSGANTGELFF. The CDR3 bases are TGCAGTGCCGACCGGTCCGGGGCGAACACCGGGGAGCTGTTTTTT.

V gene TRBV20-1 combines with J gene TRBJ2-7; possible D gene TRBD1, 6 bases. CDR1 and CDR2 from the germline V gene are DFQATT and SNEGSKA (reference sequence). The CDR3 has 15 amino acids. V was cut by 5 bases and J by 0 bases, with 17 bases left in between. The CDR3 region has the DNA TGCAGTGCTGGGACGGACAGTGGGACCTCCTACGAGCAGTACTTC. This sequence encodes CSAGTDSGTSYEQYF.